This T cell receptor beta chain was retrieved from a study of shared clonotypes between healthy human individuals. The germline V and J ends were trimmed by 8 bases and 7 bases, with 14 bases remaining between them. The CDR3 has 13 residues. From germline, CDR1 is SEHNR and CDR2 FQNEAQ (reference sequence). The method was immunoSEQ multiplex PCR; TCRdb's version includes in-frame clones alone and lacks a portion of them. The sample comprises millions of clones, about 95% of which are singletons, and roughly 1% rests with the top ten. As defined, naive CD8 cells were CD45RO-negative and positively selected for CCR7, with terminally differentiated effector memory CD45RA+ cells excluded.

Sequencing used naive CD8+ T cells sorted from blood. The V call is TRBV7-9, the J call TRBJ2-2, with no clear D. This receptor was obtained from a young man in good health. CDR3 sequence: CASPPGLGGELFF. For the CDR3, the DNA is TGTGCCAGCCCCCCGGGTCTGGGCGGGGAGCTGTTTTTT. The variable domain in full, completed from reference TRBV7-9 and TRBJ2-2, reads DTGVSQNPRHKITKRGQNVTFRCDPISEHNRLYWYRQTLGQGPEFLTYFQNEAQLEKSRLLSDRFSAERPKGSFSTLEIQRTEQGDSAMYLCASPPGLGGELFFGEGSRLTVL.